The sequence of this T cell receptor (beta chain) was determined in a study of identifying expanded T cells in peripheral blood (dated by TCRdb to between 2019 and 2020). For the study in its entirety: Separate aliquots of the same genomic DNA pool were sequenced to produce technical replicates, and four replicates were compared in pairs.

The immunoSEQ Assay, which relies on bias-controlled multiplex PCR amplification of genomic DNA, was used to profile TCRbeta CDR3 regions. Concerning the study's data processing: To quantify the absolute abundance of each unique TCRbeta CDR3 region, the sequences were collapsed and filtered. Two models were used to test differential abundance: a binomial model (Fisher-equivalent) and a beta-binomial model that adds time-dependent variance fitted from healthy donors. Clones with fewer than 5 combined templates were removed, and a clone was called differentially abundant if the clone's Benjamini-Hochberg FDR was below 0.01. The form v = (b*log(k)+a)^2 was used to model beta-binomial variance as a function of total template count across the two samples. The clones in this table, taken by TCRdb from immuneACCESS, are in-frame only. Not every clone is retained; where verified, under half of the shortfall comes from an unresolved V gene, and the cause of the rest is unknown. Clonal size and the V and J genes are those of that table, whereas D and trimming came from the DNA. Here the sample has about 110,000 clones; about 88% occur a single time. Approximately 8% of the sample is taken by the ten largest.

On this clone: No antigen is known for it. No base quality values were provided; no much bigger clone lies one nucleotide off.

During the collection period, no infections or other immune events were recorded for the healthy donors. Time-dependent variance in a beta-binomial model of T-cell clone differential abundance was calibrated using healthy-donor blood repertoires as a training cohort. The training cohort was composed of roughly ten healthy donors, 3 female and 7 male. The donors were between roughly 29 and 65 years old, with an average age of roughly 40 years. Whole blood, obtained from a commercial supplier, was collected from each healthy donor at three time points spaced around 2 weeks apart. For immunosequencing, genomic DNA was extracted from whole blood that had not been sorted. What the work shows at the level of the full study, not this receptor alone: Across all healthy-donor time intervals, the beta-binomial model significantly cut both the number of clones called differentially abundant and the false-positive rate. The binomial model flagged roughly 1.2 differentially abundant clones between technical replicates but around 15 over roughly 2 weeks and 19 over about four weeks. The authors expected that biological variance in healthy repertoires might rise further over much longer intervals, such as months to years. In all healthy donors, the variance in clone template counts between samples taken roughly 14 days apart rose significantly as total template count increased.

From the cysteine up to the phenylalanine, the CDR3 has a length of 15 residues. Solely the CDR3 DNA is kept, with 45 bases framed from the first base. At the junction V is shortened by 7 bases and J by 4 bases, with 19 bases in between. CDR1 is given as LNHDA and CDR2 as SQIVND, both from the germline V gene (reference sequence). The receptor was isolated from a person aged 18 to 70 in good health. The material sequenced was blood. Recombination joined TRBV19 with TRBJ1-1; perhaps TRBD1 is the D gene, with 6 bases matching. The DNA reads TGTGCCAGTAACGAGAGCGGGGGCCAAGGCACTGAAGCTTTCTTT. It encodes CASNESGGQGTEAFF.